The sequence of this T cell receptor (beta chain) was determined in a study of blood T cell repertoires in COVID-19. Germline V gene data show CDR1 as SGHTA and CDR2 as FQGTGA. Losses at the gene ends were 5 bases for V and 1 base for J; bases not matched to a gene: 8. This CDR3 has 16 amino acids. The Seattle patients, enrolled during active infection, were followed longitudinally. Original processing notes: From reference gene primer amplification, estimates of nucleated cell counts were derived. The table came from immunoSEQ multiplex PCR; TCRdb's copy has only in-frame clones and leaves some out. The V and J calls and the clone size are those of that table, but D and trimming were determined from the DNA. The sample lists over 150,000 clones, 70% to 90% seen once, with over 15% in the top ten.

The chain carries TRBV7-3 and TRBJ2-3; 8 bases line up with TRBD1. The sequenced sample was peripheral blood. This TCR derives from a man aged 50-60 years with COVID-19, enrolled during active disease. This chain's CDR3 is CASSPTTGQGTDTQYF. The DNA of the CDR3 is TGTGCCAGCAGCCCAACGACGGGACAGGGCACAGATACGCAGTATTTT. The whole variable domain, remainder taken from reference TRBV7-3 and TRBJ2-3, is GAGVSQTPSNKVTEKGKYVELRCDPISGHTALYWYRQSLGQGPEFLIYFQGTGAADDSGLPNDRFFAVRPEGSVSTLKIQRTERGDSAVYLCASSPTTGQGTDTQYFGPGTRLTVL.